Each of the 8 T cell receptor beta chains below was sequenced from the same sample in a study of neoadjuvant anti-PD-1 for oral cavity cancer. Produced via immunoSEQ multiplex PCR; TCRdb's table is partial and in-frame only. The sample lists about 79,000 clones, around 88% occurring once. The sequenced sample was PBMCs, obtained before nivolumab (anti-PD-1) treatment. The receptors were sampled from a person between 40 and 85 years old with oral cavity squamous cell carcinoma.

V usage is TRBV10-1 and J usage is TRBJ2-3; 8 bases agree with TRBD2. Germline V CDR1 and CDR2: WNHNN, SYGVQD (reference sequence). V was clipped by 1 base and J by 6 bases; unmatched bases: 12. CDR3 length: 17 amino acids. The DNA of the CDR3 is TGCGCCAGCAGTGAGTGGATGGCGGGGGGACTGATGGATACGCAGTATTTT. It encodes CASSEWMAGGLMDTQYF.

This chain connects TRBV19 to TRBJ2-3; D unclear. Per the germline V gene, CDR1 is LNHDA and CDR2 is SQIVND (reference sequence). Trimming removed 5 bases at V and 4 bases at J, with 4 bases between. The CDR3 extends over 11 amino acids. In nucleotides, the CDR3 is TGTGCCAGTAGTGAATCAGATACGCAGTATTTT. Protein: CASSESDTQYF.

This rearrangement joins TRBV4-2 to TRBJ2-3; D may be TRBD1 (5 bases). Germline V gene sequence: CDR1 LGHNA, CDR2 YNFKEQ. The CDR3 is 17 amino acids. V lost 1 base to trimming and J lost 3 bases, with 17 bases between them. CDR3 bases: TGTGCCAGCAGCCAAGGGGGCCTTTACACCTCTACAGATACGCAGTATTTT. It specifies CASSQGGLYTSTDTQYF.

The chain employs TRBV6-5 and TRBJ2-2; TRBD1 is a possible D gene (6 bases). Germline V lookup: CDR1 MNHEY, CDR2 SVGAGI. The V gene lost 0 bases and the J gene lost 5 bases, with 13 bases spanning the gap. CDR3 length: 16 residues. The CDR3 DNA reads TGTGCCAGCAGTTACTCTGACAGGATAACGACCGGGGAGCTGTTTTTT. This gives the protein CASSYSDRITTGELFF.

This chain joins TRBV5-6 and TRBJ1-5; no definite D call. Trimming left V 5 bases short and J 3 bases short, with 9 bases between. This CDR3 region has 13 residues. Germline values: CDR1 SGHDT, CDR2 YYEEEE. In DNA form, the CDR3 reads TGTGCCAGCAGTCGGAACTTCAATCAGCCCCAGCATTTT. It encodes CASSRNFNQPQHF.

The V and J genes are TRBV28 and TRBJ1-2; D is unclear. The CDR3 loop spans 11 amino acids. Germline V lookup: CDR1 MDHEN, CDR2 SYDVKM. Between the trimmed V and J ends, which lost 5 bases and 9 bases, there was a span of 10 bases. The CDR3 DNA sequence: TGTGCCAGCAGTGGTTGGAGGAGCTACACCTTC. Encoded protein: CASSGWRSYTF.

This clone was seen a few times. CDR3 bases: TGCGCCAGCAGCCTTCCCTTCACTCAGCCCCAGCATTTT. It yields the protein CASSLPFTQPQHF. The rearrangement uses TRBV4-1 and TRBJ1-5; D is unresolved. Germline lookup yields CDR1 MGHRA and CDR2 YSYEKL. Trimming took off 4 bases at V and 6 bases at J, with 10 bases between the two ends. The CDR3 has 13 amino acids.

This clone was seen only a few times. CDR3 nucleotides: TGTGCCAGCAGCTTACAGGGTGGTGAAAAACTGTTTTTT. The encoded protein is CASSLQGGEKLFF. The J gene is TRBJ1-4, the V gene TRBV5-6; D is possibly TRBD1 (6 bases). Germline CDR1 reads SGHDT; CDR2 reads YYEEEE. The CDR3 is made up of 13 amino acids. Trimming shortened V by 2 bases and J by 7 bases, and 9 bases separated the two germline ends.